These 9 T cell receptor beta chains came from one sample sequenced in a study of cytomegalovirus exposure and HLA in healthy donors. With 60 Vbeta and 13 Jbeta primers, the PCR was carried out. Clones were read by immunoSEQ multiplex PCR, and TCRdb kept only the in-frame ones, dropping some. The sample records fewer than 200,000 clones, roughly 87% being singletons. Sequencing was performed on PBMCs. Every receptor here comes from a woman between 45 and 60 years old in good health and CMV-seronegative.

DNA for the CDR3: TGTGCCAGCTCACCGCCCGGGACTTATGGCTACACCTTC. Its protein product is CASSPPGTYGYTF. The V gene is TRBV18, the J gene TRBJ1-2; TRBD1 might be the D (5 bases). CDR3 length: 13 residues. Germline lookup yields CDR1 KGHSH and CDR2 LQKENI. The germline V and J ends were trimmed by 3 bases and 5 bases, with 10 bases remaining between them.

V and J are TRBV5-1 and TRBJ2-5; possible D gene TRBD2, 6 bases. V gave up 0 bases and J gave up 5 bases, with 11 bases separating them. The CDR3 is 14 residues long. The germline V gene has CDR1 SGHRS and CDR2 YFSETQ. The CDR3 here is CASSLELAVETQYF. CDR3 DNA: TGCGCCAGCAGCTTGGAACTAGCTGTGGAGACCCAGTACTTC.

CDR3 DNA: TGTGCCAGCAGCTCCCGCTCAGGCAATCAGCCCCAGCATTTT. Its protein product is CASSSRSGNQPQHF. The chain joins TRBV7-2 to TRBJ1-5; D not certain. Germline CDR1 and CDR2: SGHTA and FQGNSA. The CDR3 spans 14 residues. Trimming removed 4 bases from V and 2 bases from J, with 9 bases in between.

This sequence joins TRBV23-1 and TRBJ2-7, with D perhaps matching TRBD2 (5 bases). TRBV23-1 has ORF status, its function being uncertain. This CDR3 has 14 amino acids. V was clipped by 8 bases and J by 2 bases, with 16 bases between them. The CDR3: CASPNREPPYEQYF. The CDR3 region has the DNA TGCGCCAGCCCGAACCGGGAACCCCCCTACGAGCAGTACTTC.

This chain connects TRBV19 to TRBJ2-5, with D tentatively TRBD2 (6 bases). Germline CDR1 reads LNHDA; CDR2 reads SQIVND (reference sequence). The V gene lost 2 bases and the J gene lost 5 bases, with 18 bases spanning the gap. The CDR3 is made up of 16 amino acids. CDR3 protein: CASSIISGQMRETQYF. The CDR3 bases are TGTGCCAGTAGTATAATTAGCGGTCAAATGAGGGAGACCCAGTACTTC.

The rearrangement joins TRBV7-9 to TRBJ2-1, with D possibly matching TRBD1 (5 bases). The CDR3 spans 17 residues. V lost 5 bases to trimming and J lost 0 bases, with 17 bases between them. Germline CDR1 is SEHNR and CDR2 is FQNEAQ (reference sequence). The CDR3: CASSPRINRSSYNEQFF. CDR3 DNA sequence: TGTGCCAGCAGCCCTAGAATTAACAGGAGCTCCTACAATGAGCAGTTCTTC.

The rearrangement links TRBV7-9 to TRBJ2-1; 7 bases are shared with TRBD2. The CDR3 is 17 amino acids. Germline V gene data show CDR1 as SEHNR and CDR2 as FQNEAQ (reference sequence). The V segment lost 5 bases and the J segment 0 bases; nucleotides outside the gene matches: 10. The CDR3 here is CASSRATLAVSYNEQFF. CDR3 coding DNA: TGTGCCAGCAGCCGAGCTACCCTAGCGGTCTCCTACAATGAGCAGTTCTTC.

This clone has more than one count but fewer than ten. The chain joins TRBV5-4 to TRBJ1-4; 9 nucleotides match TRBD1. The germline V gene has CDR1 SGHNT and CDR2 YYREEE (reference sequence). This CDR3 is built from 17 residues. The V gene end was trimmed by 2 bases and the J gene end by 7 bases; junction bases not matched to a gene: 12. The CDR3 here is CASSFGLTRDRAEKLFF. CDR3 sequence (DNA): TGTGCCAGCAGCTTCGGTCTAACCCGGGACAGGGCTGAAAAACTGTTTTTT.

The table lists this clone with a few counts. The chain couples TRBV27 to TRBJ2-1; 10 bases are shared with TRBD2. Trimming cost V 2 bases and J 6 bases; bases outside gene matches: 10. CDR3 length: 17 residues. The germline V gene has CDR1 MNHEY and CDR2 SMNVEV (reference sequence). The CDR3 nucleotides are TGTGCCAGCAGTTTACCTCTCTCTAGCGGGAGTAGCAATGAGCAGTTCTTC. Its translation is CASSLPLSSGSSNEQFF.